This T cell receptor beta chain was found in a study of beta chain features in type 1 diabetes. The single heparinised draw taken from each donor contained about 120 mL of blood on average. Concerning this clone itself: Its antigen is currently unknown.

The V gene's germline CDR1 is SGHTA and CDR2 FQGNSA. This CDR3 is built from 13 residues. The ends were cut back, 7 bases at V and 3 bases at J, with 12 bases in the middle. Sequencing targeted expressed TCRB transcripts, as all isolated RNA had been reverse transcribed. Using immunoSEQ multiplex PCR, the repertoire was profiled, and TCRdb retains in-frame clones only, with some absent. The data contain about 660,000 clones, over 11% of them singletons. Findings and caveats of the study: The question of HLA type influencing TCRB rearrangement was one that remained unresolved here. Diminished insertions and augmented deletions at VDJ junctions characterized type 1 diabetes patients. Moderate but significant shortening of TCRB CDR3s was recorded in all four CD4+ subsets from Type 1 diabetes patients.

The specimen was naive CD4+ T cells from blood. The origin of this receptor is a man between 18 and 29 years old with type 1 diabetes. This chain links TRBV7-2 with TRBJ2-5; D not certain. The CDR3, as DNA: TGTGCCAGCACCCCTTCGGCGGAAGAGACCCAGTACTTC. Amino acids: CASTPSAEETQYF.